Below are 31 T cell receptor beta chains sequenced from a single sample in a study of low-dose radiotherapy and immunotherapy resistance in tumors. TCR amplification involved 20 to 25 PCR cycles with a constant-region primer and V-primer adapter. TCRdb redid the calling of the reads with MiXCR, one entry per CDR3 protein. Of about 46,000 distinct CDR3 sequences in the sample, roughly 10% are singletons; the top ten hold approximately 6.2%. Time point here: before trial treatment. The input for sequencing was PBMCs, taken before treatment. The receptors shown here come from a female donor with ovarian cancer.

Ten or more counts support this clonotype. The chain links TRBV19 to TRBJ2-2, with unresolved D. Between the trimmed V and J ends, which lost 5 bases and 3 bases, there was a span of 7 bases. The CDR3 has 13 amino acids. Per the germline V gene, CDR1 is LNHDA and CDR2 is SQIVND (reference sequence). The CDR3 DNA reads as TGTGCCAGTAGTGTGACTTACACCGGGGAGCTGTTTTTT. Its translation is CASSVTYTGELFF. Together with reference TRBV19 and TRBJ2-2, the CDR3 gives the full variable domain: DGGITQSPKYLFRKEGQNVTLSCEQNLNHDAMYWYRQDPGQGLRLIYYSQIVNDFQKGDIAEGYSVSREKKESFPLTVTSAQKNPTAFYLCASSVTYTGELFFGEGSRLTVL.

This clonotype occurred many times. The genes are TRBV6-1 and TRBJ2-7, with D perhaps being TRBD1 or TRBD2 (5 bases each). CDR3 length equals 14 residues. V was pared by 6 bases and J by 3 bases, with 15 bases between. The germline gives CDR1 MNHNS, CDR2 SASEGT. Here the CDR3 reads CASSPGALGYEQYF. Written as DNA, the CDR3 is TGTGCCAGCAGCCCCGGGGCCCTGGGCTACGAGCAGTACTTC.

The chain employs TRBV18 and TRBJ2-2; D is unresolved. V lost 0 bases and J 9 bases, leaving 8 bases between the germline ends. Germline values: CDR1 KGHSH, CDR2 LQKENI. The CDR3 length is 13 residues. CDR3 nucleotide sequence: TGTGCCAGCTCACCACCCCCGCCTAGGGAGCTGTTTTTT. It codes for CASSPPPPRELFF.

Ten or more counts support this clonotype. CDR3 protein: CSARSDRGSWPQHF. Here the CDR3 DNA reads TGCAGTGCTAGGAGCGACAGGGGATCATGGCCCCAGCATTTT. The rearrangement uses TRBV20-1 and TRBJ1-5, with 8 bases fitting TRBD1. The CDR3 sequence is 14 residues long. Losses at the gene ends were 3 bases for V and 9 bases for J; bases not matched to a gene: 10. Germline CDR1 DFQATT, CDR2 SNEGSKA (reference sequence).

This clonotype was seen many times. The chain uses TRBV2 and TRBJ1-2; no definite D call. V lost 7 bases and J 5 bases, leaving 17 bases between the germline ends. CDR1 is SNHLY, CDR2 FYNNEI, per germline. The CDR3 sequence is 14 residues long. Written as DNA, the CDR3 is TGTGCCAGCAAGGAGGACTCTTACCGATATGGCTACACCTTC. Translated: CASKEDSYRYGYTF.

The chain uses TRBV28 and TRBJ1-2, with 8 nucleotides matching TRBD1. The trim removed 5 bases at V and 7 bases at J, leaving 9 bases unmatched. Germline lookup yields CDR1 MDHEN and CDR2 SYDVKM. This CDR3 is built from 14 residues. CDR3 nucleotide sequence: TGTGCCAGCAGTCTGGACAGGGAATCTAGTGGCTACACCTTC. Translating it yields CASSLDRESSGYTF.

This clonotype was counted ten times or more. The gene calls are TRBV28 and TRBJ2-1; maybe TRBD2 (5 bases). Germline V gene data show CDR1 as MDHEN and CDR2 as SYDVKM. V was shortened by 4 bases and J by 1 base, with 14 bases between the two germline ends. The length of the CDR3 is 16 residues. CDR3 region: CASSSLSAPSYNEQFF. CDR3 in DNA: TGTGCCAGCAGTTCCCTTAGCGCGCCTTCCTACAATGAGCAGTTCTTC.

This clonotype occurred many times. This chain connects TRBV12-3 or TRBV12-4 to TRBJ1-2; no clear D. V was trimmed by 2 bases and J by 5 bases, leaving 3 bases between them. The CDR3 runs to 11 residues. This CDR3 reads CASSLSYGYTF. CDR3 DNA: TGTGCCAGCAGTTTATCTTATGGCTACACCTTC.

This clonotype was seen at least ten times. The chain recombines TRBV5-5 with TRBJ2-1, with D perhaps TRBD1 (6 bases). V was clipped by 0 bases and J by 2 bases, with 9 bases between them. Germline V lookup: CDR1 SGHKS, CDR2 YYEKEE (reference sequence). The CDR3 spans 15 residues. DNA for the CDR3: TGTGCCAGCAGCTTGGATGGACAGACCTACAATGAGCAGTTCTTC. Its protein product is CASSLDGQTYNEQFF.

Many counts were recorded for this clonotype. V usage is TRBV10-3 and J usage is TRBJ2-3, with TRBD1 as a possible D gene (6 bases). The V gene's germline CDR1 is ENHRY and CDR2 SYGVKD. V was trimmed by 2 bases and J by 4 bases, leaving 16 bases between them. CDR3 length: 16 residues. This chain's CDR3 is CAISEGDTREADTQYF. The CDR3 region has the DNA TGTGCCATCAGTGAGGGGGACACACGTGAGGCAGATACGCAGTATTTT.

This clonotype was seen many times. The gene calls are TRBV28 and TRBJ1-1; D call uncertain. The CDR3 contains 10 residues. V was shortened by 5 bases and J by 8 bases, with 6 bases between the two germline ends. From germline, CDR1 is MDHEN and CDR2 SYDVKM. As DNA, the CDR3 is TGTGCCAGCAGTGGCGACGAAGCTTTCTTT. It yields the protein CASSGDEAFF.

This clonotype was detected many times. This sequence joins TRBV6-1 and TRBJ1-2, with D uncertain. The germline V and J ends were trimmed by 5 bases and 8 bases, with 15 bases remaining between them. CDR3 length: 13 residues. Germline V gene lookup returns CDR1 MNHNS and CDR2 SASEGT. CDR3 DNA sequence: TGTGCCAGCAGTCCGGCGGGGAATGGGGGCTACACCTTC. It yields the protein CASSPAGNGGYTF.

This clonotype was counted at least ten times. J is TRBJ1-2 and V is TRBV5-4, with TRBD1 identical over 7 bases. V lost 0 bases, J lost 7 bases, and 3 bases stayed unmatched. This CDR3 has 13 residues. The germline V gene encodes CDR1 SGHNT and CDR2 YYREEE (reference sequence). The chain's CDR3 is CASSLGGGPGYTF. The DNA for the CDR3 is TGTGCCAGCAGCTTGGGAGGGGGCCCTGGCTACACCTTC.

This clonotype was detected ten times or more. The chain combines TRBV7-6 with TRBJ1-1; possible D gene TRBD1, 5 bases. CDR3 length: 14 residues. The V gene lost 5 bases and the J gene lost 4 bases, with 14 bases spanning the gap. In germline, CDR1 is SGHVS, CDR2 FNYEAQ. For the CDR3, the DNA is TGTGCCAGCAGCCGGGGACGACTGAGCACTGAAGCTTTCTTT. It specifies CASSRGRLSTEAFF.

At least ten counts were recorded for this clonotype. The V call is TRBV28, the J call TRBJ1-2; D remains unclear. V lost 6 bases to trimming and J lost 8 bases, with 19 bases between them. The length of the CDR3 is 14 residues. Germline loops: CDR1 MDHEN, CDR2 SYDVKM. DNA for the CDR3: TGTGCCAGCAGGAACAACGGTCCTTTGGTGGGCTACACCTTC. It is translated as CASRNNGPLVGYTF.

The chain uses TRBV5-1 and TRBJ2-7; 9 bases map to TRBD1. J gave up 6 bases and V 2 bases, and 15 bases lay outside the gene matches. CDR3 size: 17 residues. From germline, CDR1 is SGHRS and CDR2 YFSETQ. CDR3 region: CASSLRAVGQGTSEQYF. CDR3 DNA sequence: TGCGCCAGCAGCTTACGTGCCGTGGGACAGGGAACAAGCGAGCAGTACTTC. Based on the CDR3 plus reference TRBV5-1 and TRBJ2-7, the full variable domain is KAGVTQTPRYLIKTRGQQVTLSCSPISGHRSVSWYQQTPGQGLQFLFEYFSETQRNKGNFPGRFSGRQFSNSRSEMNVSTLELGDSALYLCASSLRAVGQGTSEQYFGPGTRLTVT.

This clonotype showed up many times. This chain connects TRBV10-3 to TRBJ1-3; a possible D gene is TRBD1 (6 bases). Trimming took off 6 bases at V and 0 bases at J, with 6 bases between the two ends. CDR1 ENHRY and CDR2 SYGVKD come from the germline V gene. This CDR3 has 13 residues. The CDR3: CAIRDSSGNTIYF. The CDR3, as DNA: TGTGCCATCAGGGACAGCTCTGGAAACACCATATATTTT.

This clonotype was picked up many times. The CDR3 spells CASSPTGQVPPNYGYTF. CDR3 sequence (DNA): TGCGCCAGCAGTCCAACGGGACAGGTGCCACCTAACTATGGCTACACCTTC. The gene calls are TRBV5-1 and TRBJ1-2; TRBD1 matches at 8 bases. Germline V gives CDR1 SGHRS, CDR2 YFSETQ. The CDR3 runs 17 residues. V shed 5 bases and J 0 bases; nucleotides not matched to a gene: 12.

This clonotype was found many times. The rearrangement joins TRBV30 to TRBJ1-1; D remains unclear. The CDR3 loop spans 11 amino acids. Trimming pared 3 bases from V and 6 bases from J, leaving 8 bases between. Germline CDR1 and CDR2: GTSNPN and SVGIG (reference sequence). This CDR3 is CAWSDSSEAFF. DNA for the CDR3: TGTGCCTGGAGCGACTCGTCTGAAGCTTTCTTT.

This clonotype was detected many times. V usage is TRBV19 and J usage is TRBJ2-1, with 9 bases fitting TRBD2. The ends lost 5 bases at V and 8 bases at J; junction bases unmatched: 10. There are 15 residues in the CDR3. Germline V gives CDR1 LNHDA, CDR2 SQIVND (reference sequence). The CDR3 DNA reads TGTGCCAGTAGTGCCGGACTAGCGCCACAGCATGAGCAGTTCTTC. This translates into CASSAGLAPQHEQFF. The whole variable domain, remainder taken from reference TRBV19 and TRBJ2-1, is DGGITQSPKYLFRKEGQNVTLSCEQNLNHDAMYWYRQDPGQGLRLIYYSQIVNDFQKGDIAEGYSVSREKKESFPLTVTSAQKNPTAFYLCASSAGLAPQHEQFFGPGTRLTVL.

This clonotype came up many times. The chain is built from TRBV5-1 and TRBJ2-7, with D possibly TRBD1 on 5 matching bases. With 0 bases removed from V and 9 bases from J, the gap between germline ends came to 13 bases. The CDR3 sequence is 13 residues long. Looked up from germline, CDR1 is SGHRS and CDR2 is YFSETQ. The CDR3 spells CASSLVQGTWQYF. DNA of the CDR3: TGCGCCAGCAGCTTGGTGCAGGGAACGTGGCAGTACTTC.

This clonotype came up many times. The CDR3 loop reads CASSLETPGQRQGTQYF. For the CDR3, the DNA is TGTGCCAGCAGCTTAGAAACACCGGGACAGCGCCAAGGGACGCAGTATTTT. This rearrangement joins TRBV11-3 to TRBJ2-3, with TRBD1 matching over 7 bases. V was pared by 0 bases and J by 9 bases, with 15 bases of the junction left unmatched. Germline V gene lookup returns CDR1 SGHNT and CDR2 YENEEA. The CDR3 consists of 17 residues.

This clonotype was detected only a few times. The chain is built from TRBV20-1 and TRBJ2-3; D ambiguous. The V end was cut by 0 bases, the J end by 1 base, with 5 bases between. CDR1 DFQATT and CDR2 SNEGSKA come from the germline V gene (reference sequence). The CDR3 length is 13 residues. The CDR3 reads CSARDGRTDTQYF. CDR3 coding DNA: TGCAGTGCTAGAGATGGCCGCACAGATACGCAGTATTTT.

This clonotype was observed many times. CDR3 DNA sequence: TGTGCCAGCAGTTTGCCCGACAGTGACTTCTACGAGCAGTACTTC. This sequence encodes CASSLPDSDFYEQYF. This chain links TRBV28 with TRBJ2-7; D is perhaps TRBD1 (5 bases). The CDR3 loop spans 15 amino acids. Per the germline V gene, CDR1 is MDHEN and CDR2 is SYDVKM. Trimming took 3 bases from V and 3 from J, leaving 15 bases between them. Variable domain in full (rest from reference TRBV28 and TRBJ2-7): DVKVTQSSRYLVKRTGEKVFLECVQDMDHENMFWYRQDPGLGLRLIYFSYDVKMKEKGDIPEGYSVSREKKERFSLILESASTNQTSMYLCASSLPDSDFYEQYFGPGTRLTVT.

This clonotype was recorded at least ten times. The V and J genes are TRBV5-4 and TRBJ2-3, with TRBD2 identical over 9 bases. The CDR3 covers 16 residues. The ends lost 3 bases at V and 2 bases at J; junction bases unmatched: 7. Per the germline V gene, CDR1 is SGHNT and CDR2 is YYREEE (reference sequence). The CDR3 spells CASSSLTSGITDTQYF. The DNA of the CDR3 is TGTGCCAGCAGCTCATTGACTAGCGGTATCACAGATACGCAGTATTTT.

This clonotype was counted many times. CDR3 bases: TGTGCCAGCAGCAGGGGAGGGGCAGCGGGGGCAGATACGCAGTATTTT. It specifies CASSRGGAAGADTQYF. The gene calls are TRBV6-5 and TRBJ2-3; 8 nucleotides agree with TRBD2. The germline CDR1 and CDR2 sequences are MNHEY and SVGAGI. The CDR3 contains 16 residues. The ends lost 6 bases at V and 4 bases at J; junction bases unmatched: 12.

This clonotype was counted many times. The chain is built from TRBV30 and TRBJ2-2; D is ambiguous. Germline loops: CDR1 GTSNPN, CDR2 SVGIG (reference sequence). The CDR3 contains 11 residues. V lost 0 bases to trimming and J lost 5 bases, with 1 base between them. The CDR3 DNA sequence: TGTGCCTGGAGTGTAACCGGGGAGCTGTTTTTT. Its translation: CAWSVTGELFF.

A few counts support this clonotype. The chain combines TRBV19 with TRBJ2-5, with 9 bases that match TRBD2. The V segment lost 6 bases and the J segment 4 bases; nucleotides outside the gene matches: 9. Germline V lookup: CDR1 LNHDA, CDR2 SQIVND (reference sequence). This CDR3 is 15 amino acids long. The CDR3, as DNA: TGTGCCAGTAGCCCCGGACTAGCGTGGGGAGAGACCCAGTACTTC. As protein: CASSPGLAWGETQYF.

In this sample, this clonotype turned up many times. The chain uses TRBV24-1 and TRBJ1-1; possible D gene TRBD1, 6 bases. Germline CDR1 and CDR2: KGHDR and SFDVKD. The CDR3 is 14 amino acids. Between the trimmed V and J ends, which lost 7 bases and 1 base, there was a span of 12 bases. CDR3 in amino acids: CATRQGRGNTEAFF. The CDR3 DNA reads TGTGCCACCAGGCAGGGGCGAGGGAACACTGAAGCTTTCTTT.

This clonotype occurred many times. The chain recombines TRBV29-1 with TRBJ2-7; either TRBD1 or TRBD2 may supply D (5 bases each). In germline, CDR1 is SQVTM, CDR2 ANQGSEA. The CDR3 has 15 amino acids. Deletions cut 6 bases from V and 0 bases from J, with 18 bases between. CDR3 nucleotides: TGCAGCGTCCCCAAAGCGGCAGGGATCTCCTACGAGCAGTACTTC. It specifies CSVPKAAGISYEQYF.

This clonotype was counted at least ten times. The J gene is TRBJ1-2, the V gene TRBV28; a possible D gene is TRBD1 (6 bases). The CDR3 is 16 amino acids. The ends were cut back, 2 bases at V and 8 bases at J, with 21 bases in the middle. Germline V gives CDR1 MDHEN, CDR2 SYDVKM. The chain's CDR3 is CASSLRGTYRAWGYTF. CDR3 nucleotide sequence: TGTGCCAGCAGTTTAAGGGGGACATACAGGGCATGGGGCTACACCTTC.